This T cell receptor beta chain came from a study of blood T cell repertoires in COVID-19. Study as a whole: Researchers got acute and convalescent COVID-19 samples from the United States, Italy and Spain. T cells, B-cell-depleted T cells, or PBMCs provided the cDNA or gDNA that served as material.

Trimming removed 2 bases from V and 0 bases from J, with 9 bases in between. The V gene's germline CDR1 is MNHEY and CDR2 SVGAGI. This CDR3 spans 15 amino acids. This clone was found once. As processed by the authors: Amplification with reference gene primers provided the estimates of nucleated cell counts. Generated by immunoSEQ multiplex PCR, the TCRdb table keeps only in-frame clones and is missing some. V, J and clone size are taken as reported in that table, and D and trimming were inferred from the DNA itself. The sample has about 110,000 clones, around 90% seen once. The source of this sequence is a man aged 35 to 55 with active or convalescent COVID-19. V gene TRBV6-5 combines with J gene TRBJ2-3, with D possibly TRBD1 on 5 matching bases. The sample comprised peripheral blood. The CDR3 reads CASSYDRLSTDTQYF. CDR3 in DNA: TGTGCCAGCAGTTACGACAGACTCAGCACAGATACGCAGTATTTT.